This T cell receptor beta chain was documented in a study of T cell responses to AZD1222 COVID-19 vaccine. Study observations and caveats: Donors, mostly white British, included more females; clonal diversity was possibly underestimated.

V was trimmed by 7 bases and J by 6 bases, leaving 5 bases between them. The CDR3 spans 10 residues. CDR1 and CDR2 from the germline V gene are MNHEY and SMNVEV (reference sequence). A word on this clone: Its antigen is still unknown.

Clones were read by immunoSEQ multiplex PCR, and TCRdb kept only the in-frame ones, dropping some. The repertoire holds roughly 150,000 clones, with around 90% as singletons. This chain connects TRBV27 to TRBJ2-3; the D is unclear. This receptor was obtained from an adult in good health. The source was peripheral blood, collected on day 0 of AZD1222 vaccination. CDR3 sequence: CASMGDTQYF. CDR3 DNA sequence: TGTGCCAGCATGGGGGATACGCAGTATTTT.